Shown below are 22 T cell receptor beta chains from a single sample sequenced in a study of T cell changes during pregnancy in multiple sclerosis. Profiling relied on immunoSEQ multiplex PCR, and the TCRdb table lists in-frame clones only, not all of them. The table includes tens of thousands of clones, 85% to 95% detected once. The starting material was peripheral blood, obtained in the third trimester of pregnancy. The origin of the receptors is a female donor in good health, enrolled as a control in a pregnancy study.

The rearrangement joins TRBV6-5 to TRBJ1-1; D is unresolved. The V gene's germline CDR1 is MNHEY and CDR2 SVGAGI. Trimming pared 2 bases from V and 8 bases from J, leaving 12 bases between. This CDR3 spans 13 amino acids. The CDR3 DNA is TGTGCCAGCAGTTACACCAGACACTCAGAAGCTTTCTTT. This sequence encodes CASSYTRHSEAFF.

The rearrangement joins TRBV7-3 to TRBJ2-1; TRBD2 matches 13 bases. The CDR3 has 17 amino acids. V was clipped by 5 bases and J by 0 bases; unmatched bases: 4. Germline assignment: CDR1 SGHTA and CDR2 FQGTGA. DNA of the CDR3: TGTGCCAGCAGCCCCCGGACTAGCGGGAGCTCCTACAATGAGCAGTTCTTC. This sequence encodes CASSPRTSGSSYNEQFF.

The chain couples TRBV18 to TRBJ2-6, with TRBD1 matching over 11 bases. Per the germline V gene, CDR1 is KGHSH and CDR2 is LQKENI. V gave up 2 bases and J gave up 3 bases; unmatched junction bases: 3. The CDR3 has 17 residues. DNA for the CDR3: TGTGCCAGCTCACCAGGACAGGGGGCGTATGGGGCCAACGTCCTGACTTTC. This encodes CASSPGQGAYGANVLTF.

CDR3: CASRTGQGNYGYTF. The DNA of the CDR3 is TGTGCCAGCAGGACGGGACAGGGTAACTATGGCTACACCTTC. The chain joins TRBV19 to TRBJ1-2; TRBD1 agrees at 9 bases. Germline-derived CDR1 and CDR2 are LNHDA and SQIVND (reference sequence). The ends lost 9 bases at V and 1 base at J; junction bases unmatched: 6. This CDR3 region has 14 residues.

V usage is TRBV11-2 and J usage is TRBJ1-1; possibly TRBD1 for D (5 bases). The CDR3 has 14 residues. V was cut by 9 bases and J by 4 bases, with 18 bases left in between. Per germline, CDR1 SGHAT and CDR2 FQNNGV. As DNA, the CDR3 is TGTGCCAGAAACCCTGTCGTCGGGGGCACTGAAGCTTTCTTT. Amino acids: CARNPVVGGTEAFF.

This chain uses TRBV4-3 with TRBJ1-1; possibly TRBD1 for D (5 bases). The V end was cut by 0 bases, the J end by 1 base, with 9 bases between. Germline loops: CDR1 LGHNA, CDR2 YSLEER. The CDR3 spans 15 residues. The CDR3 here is CASSQDRTPNTEAFF. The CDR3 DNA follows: TGCGCCAGCAGCCAAGATAGGACACCGAACACTGAAGCTTTCTTT.

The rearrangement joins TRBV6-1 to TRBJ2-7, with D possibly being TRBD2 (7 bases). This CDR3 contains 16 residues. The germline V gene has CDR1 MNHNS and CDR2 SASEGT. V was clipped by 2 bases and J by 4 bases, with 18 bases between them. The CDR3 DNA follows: TGTGCCAGCAGTGAATTCGAGGGGGGGGCTATATACGAGCAGTACTTC. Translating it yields CASSEFEGGAIYEQYF.

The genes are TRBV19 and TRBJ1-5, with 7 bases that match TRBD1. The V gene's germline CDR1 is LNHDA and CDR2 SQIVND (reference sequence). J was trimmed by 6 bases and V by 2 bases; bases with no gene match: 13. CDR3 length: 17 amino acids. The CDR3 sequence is CASSISRHRGSGQPQHF. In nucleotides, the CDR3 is TGTGCCAGTAGTATATCCCGGCACAGGGGTTCTGGTCAGCCCCAGCATTTT.

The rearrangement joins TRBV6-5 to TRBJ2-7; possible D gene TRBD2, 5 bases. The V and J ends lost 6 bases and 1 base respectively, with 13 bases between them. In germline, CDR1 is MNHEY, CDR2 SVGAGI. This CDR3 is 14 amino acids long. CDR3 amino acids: CASSLRRLSYEQYF. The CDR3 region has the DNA TGTGCCAGCAGCCTAAGGAGGCTGTCCTACGAGCAGTACTTC.

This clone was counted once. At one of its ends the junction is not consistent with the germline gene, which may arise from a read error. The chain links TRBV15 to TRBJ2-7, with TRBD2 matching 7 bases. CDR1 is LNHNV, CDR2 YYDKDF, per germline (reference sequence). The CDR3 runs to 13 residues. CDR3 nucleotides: TGTGCCACCAGCAGAGTCTTGCGGGAGATGAAGAACTTC. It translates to CATSRVLREMKNF.

The CDR3 protein is CASSLGQPNEKLFF. CDR3 sequence (DNA): TGTGCCAGCAGCTTGGGACAACCTAATGAAAAACTGTTTTTT. The J gene is TRBJ1-4, the V gene TRBV5-6; D uncertain. Germline lookup yields CDR1 SGHDT and CDR2 YYEEEE. The CDR3 covers 14 residues. The ends were cut back, 0 bases at V and 3 bases at J, with 6 bases in the middle.

Here the CDR3 DNA reads TGTGCCAGCAGTCCCCTTACTAGCGACTTCAACAATGAGCAGTTCTTC. This translates into CASSPLTSDFNNEQFF. The V and J genes are TRBV27 and TRBJ2-1, with 7 bases aligning to TRBD2. CDR1 and CDR2 (germline): MNHEY, SMNVEV (reference sequence). Trimming at V came to 5 bases and at J to 5 bases, leaving 12 bases not matched to a gene. This CDR3 has 16 residues.

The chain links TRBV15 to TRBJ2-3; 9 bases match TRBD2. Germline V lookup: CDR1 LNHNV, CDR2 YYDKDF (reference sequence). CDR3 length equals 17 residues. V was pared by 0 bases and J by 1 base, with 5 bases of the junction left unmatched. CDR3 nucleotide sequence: TGTGCCACCAGCAGAGATAGGGTAGCGGGAGGCACAGATACGCAGTATTTT. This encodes CATSRDRVAGGTDTQYF.

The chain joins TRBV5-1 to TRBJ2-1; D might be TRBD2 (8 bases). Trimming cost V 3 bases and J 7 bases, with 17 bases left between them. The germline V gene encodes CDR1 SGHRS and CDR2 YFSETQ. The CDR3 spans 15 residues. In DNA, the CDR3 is TGCGCCAGCAGCTCGGGGGGGACAGAGGCGAATGAGCAGTTCTTC. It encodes CASSSGGTEANEQFF. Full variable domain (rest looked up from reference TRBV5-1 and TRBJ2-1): KAGVTQTPRYLIKTRGQQVTLSCSPISGHRSVSWYQQTPGQGLQFLFEYFSETQRNKGNFPGRFSGRQFSNSRSEMNVSTLELGDSALYLCASSSGGTEANEQFFGPGTRLTVL.

CDR3 amino acids: CASIPTTTNEKLFF. The CDR3, as DNA: TGTGCCAGCATACCCACTACAACTAATGAAAAACTGTTTTTT. The chain employs TRBV6-1 and TRBJ1-4; D is unclear. The V and J ends lost 7 bases and 0 bases respectively, with 9 bases between them. The CDR3 totals 14 residues. Germline CDR1 is MNHNS and CDR2 is SASEGT.

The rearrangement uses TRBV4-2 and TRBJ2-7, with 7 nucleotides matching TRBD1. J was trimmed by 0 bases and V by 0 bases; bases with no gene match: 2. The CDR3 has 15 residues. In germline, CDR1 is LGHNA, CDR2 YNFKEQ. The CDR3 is CASSQETGSSYEQYF. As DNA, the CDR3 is TGTGCCAGCAGCCAAGAGACAGGGTCCTCCTACGAGCAGTACTTC.

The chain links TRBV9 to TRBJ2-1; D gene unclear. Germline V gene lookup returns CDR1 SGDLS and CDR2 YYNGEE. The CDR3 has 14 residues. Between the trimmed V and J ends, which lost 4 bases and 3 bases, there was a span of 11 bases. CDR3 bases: TGTGCCAGCAGCCCGTACTCTGACTACAATGAGCAGTTCTTC. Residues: CASSPYSDYNEQFF.

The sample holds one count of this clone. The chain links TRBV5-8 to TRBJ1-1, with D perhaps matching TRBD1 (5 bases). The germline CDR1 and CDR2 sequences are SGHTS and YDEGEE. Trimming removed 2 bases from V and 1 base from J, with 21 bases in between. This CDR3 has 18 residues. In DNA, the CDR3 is TGTGCCAGCAGCTTTTCGGAGGGGCGAGCCGTCCAGAACACTGAAGCTTTCTTT. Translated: CASSFSEGRAVQNTEAFF.

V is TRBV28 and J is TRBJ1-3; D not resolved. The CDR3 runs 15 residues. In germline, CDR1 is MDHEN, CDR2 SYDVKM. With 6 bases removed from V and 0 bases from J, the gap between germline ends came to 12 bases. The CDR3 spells CASSLRTDSGNTIYF. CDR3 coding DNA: TGTGCCAGCAGCCTTCGGACTGACTCTGGAAACACCATATATTTT.

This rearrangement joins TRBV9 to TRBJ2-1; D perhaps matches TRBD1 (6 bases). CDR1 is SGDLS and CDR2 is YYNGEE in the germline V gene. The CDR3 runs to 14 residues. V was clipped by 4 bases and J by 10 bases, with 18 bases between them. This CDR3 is CASSSEPGTPEQFF. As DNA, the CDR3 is TGTGCCAGCAGCTCTGAACCCGGGACACCCGAGCAGTTCTTC.

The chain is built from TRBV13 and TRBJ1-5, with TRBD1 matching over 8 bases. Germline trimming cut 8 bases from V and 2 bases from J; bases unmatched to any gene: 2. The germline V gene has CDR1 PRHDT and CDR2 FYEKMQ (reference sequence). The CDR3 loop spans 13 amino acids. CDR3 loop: CASSGQGNQPQHF. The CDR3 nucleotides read TGTGCCAGCTCGGGACAGGGCAATCAGCCCCAGCATTTT.

The CDR3 reads CASSLSRGGNTEAFF. The DNA of the CDR3 is TGTGCCAGCAGTTTATCGAGAGGGGGCAACACTGAAGCTTTCTTT. This sequence joins TRBV27 and TRBJ1-1, with 7 bases fitting TRBD1. The V and J ends lost 0 bases and 2 bases, in that order; junction bases with no gene match: 3. Per germline, CDR1 MNHEY and CDR2 SMNVEV (reference sequence). The CDR3 is made up of 15 amino acids.